This TCR beta chain was profiled in a study of vaccination and CD4 T cells after COVID-19 (dated by TCRdb to the early 2020s). For the wider study: SARS-CoV-2 positivity had been established in the convalescent patients by nasal swab PCR, and mild disease was recorded in several of these patients and severe disease in one. In the convalescent cohort there were six males and four females, among whom were two Hispanic individuals, seven Caucasians, two Asians and one multiracial person. Each participant got two doses of either the Pfizer-BioNTech BNT162b2 vaccine (n=8) or the Moderna mRNA-1273 vaccine (n=2). Post-COVID blood samples were collected from convalescent patients a median of around 100 days after diagnosis, with a range of roughly 30 to 170 days. Post-vaccine blood samples were collected a median of approximately eleven weeks after the second vaccine dose, ranging from about 13 to 241 days. The cultures were stimulated with overlapping spike peptide pools from SARS-CoV-2 and from the common cold coronaviruses HCoV-NL63, HCoV-OC43 and HCoV-229E. Control cultures used a CEFX viral epitope pool as positive control, an HIV-1 Nef peptide pool as negative control, or no peptide. The spike-specific CD4+ TCR repertoire was compared before and after mRNA vaccination in over nine COVID-19 convalescent patients and a few infection-naive healthy vaccine recipients.

The paper's findings and limits, for the study overall: Nearly all vaccine-specific clones in convalescent patients (304 of 307) were mono-reactive for SARS-CoV-2 spike rather than cross-reactive with common cold coronaviruses. Among the post-vaccine SARS-CoV-2-reactive clones in convalescent patients, a median around 86% showed up only after vaccination, which suggests vaccine-specific priming. The study included relatively few convalescent patients and did not analyze early timepoints after natural infection. Although the median number of SARS-CoV-2-reactive clonotypes went up from fewer than 25 after infection to roughly 40 after vaccination, the increase was not significant.

Details on this clonotype: This receptor's antigen is unknown. Base qualities are not recorded, but no much larger clone differs from it by a single base.

The protocol used for the library was PCR. TCR sequencing of DNA from cultured CD4+ T cells used the Oncomine TCR Beta short-read assay at the Johns Hopkins FTIC core. The QIAamp micro DNA kit was used to extract genomic DNA from the cultured CD4+ T cells. Oncomine TCR Beta libraries made from cultured CD4+ T cells were pooled using unique dual indexes and sequenced on an Illumina iSeq 100. In the authors' own workflow: Non-productive sequences were filtered out, and CDR3s that did not start with C, did not end with F or W, or were shorter than 7 amino acids were discarded. The MANAFEST web application identified antigen-specific clonotypes by comparing peptide-stimulated wells against reference wells and other culture wells. For a clone to be called positive, the clone needed an FDR below 0.05, an odds ratio above 5, and a productive frequency above 0.1% in at least two of three replicate wells. Cross-reactive clonotypes were defined as significantly expanded in both SARS-CoV-2 spike wells and at least one common cold coronavirus spike condition. Levenshtein distances (stringdist) and unrooted phylogenetic trees (ape) in R version 3.6.1 were used to assess CDR3 homology. The public reads were reanalyzed by TCRdb: fastp trimming at Q25, MiXCR alignment, in-frame beta chains only. Identical CDR3 proteins give one entry, which carries the most common genes and DNA. None of the V and J calls come from the authors' own analysis; TCRdb made them. The sample table lists 15,000 to 20,000 distinct CDR3 sequences, roughly 29% of them with a count of one. The ten largest clones capture approximately 17% of the sample.

The treatment or condition label, as the study defines it: roughly nine-day PBMC culture with coronavirus spike peptide pools or control peptides (ViraFEST assay). The ViraFEST assay was used in the study, in which antigen-specific T cells were expanded with peptide pools and expanded clonotypes were subsequently identified by TCR sequencing. The convalescent patients' positive SARS-CoV-2 PCR tests were from March to December 2020, which was before the Alpha, Beta and Delta variants emerged in the United States. More than 1.5 million PBMCs per well were cultured in IMDM with approximately 5% human AB serum and 8 to 10 IU/ml IL-2, plus 10 ug/ml peptide pools. Half of the culture medium was replaced with fresh IL-2-containing medium on days 3 and 7. After about 11 days of culture, CD4+ T cells were isolated by negative selection using the EasySep CD4+ T cell isolation kit. Ficoll-Paque Plus gradient centrifugation was used to isolate PBMCs from whole blood, and the isolated PBMCs were then either used fresh or cryopreserved at -140C. In general, triplicate wells were set up for every culture condition.

V is reduced by 0 bases and J by 5 bases, leaving a spacing of 12 bases between them. CDR1 and CDR2, per the germline V gene, are SGDLS and YYNGEE. The CDR3 has 16 amino acids, counting the end cysteine and phenylalanine. Only the CDR3 part of the read is kept: 48 bases, read in frame from the first base. The chain couples TRBV9 to TRBJ1-6, with no confidently assigned D gene. The sequence derives from a human donor with COVID-19. Sequencing input: cultured CD4+ T cells from blood. The bases read TGTGCCAGCAGCGTAGCTGCTCAGGCAGATAATTCACCCCTCCACTTT. This gives the protein CASSVAAQADNSPLHF. The reference TRBV9 and TRBJ1-6 proteins fill in what lies around the CDR3, so the full variable domain reads DSGVTQTPKHLITATGQRVTLRCSPRSGDLSVYWYQQSLDQGLQFLIQYYNGEERAKGNILERFSAQQFPDLHSELNLSSLELGDSALYFCASSVAAQADNSPLHFGNGTRLTVT.